This TCR beta chain was obtained from a study of shared clonotypes between healthy human individuals. Overall study results and limits: The researchers took only blood, and tissue repertoires probably look different.

Naive CD8 cells lacked CD45RO, underwent positive selection for CCR7 and left out terminally differentiated effector memory CD45RA+ cells. This clone was seen just once. What it binds is not known. A read error may explain this, as a much larger clone is one base away. The CDR3 is made up of 13 amino acids. CDR1 and CDR2 (germline): SGHTS, YDEGEE. Trimming pared 2 bases from V and 3 bases from J, leaving 8 bases between. The repertoire was sequenced with immunoSEQ multiplex PCR; TCRdb's copy has only in-frame clones and lacks some. The data show around 2.1 million clones, approximately 94% seen once. The source material was naive CD8+ T cells from PBMCs. The V gene is TRBV5-8, the J gene TRBJ1-1; a weak D match, TRBD1 (5 bases). This receptor was taken from a man younger than 35 in good health. Some clones in this sample may be carry-over from other donors' samples. CDR3 DNA: TGTGCCAGCAGCTTAGGGGTGGACACTGAAGCTTTCTTT. Translating it yields CASSLGVDTEAFF.